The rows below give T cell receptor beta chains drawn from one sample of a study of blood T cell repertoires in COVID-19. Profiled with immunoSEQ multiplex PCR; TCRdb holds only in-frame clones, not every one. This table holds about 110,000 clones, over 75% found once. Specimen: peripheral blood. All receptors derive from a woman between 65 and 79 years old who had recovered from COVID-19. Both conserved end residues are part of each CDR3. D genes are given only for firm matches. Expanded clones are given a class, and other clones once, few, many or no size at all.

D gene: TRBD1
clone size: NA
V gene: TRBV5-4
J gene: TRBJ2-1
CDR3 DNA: TGTGCCAGCAGCGCCGCCGAGACAGGGTACAATGAGCAGTTCTTC
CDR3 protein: CASSAAETGYNEQFF

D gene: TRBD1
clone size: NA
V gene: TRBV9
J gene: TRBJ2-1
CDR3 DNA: TGTGCCAGCAGCGTAGGAGGGGGCACCTACAATGAGCAGTTCTTC
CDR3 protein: CASSVGGGTYNEQFF

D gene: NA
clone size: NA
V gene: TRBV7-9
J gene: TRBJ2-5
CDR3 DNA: TGTGCCAGCAGCTTCTGGAGAGAAGATGTAGAGACCCAGTACTTC
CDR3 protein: CASSFWREDVETQYF

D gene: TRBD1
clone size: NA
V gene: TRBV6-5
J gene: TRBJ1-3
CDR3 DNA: TGTGCCAGCACTTTCTCCGGGACAGGTGGTGACACCATATATTTT
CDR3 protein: CASTFSGTGGDTIYF

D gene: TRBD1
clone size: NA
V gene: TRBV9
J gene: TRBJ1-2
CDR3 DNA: TGTGCCAGCAGCCCCTCGGGAGGGGGCGAAGGCTATGGCTACACCTTC
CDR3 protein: CASSPSGGGEGYGYTF

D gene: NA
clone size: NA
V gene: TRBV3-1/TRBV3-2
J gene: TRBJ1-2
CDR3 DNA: TGTGCCAGCAGCCAAGACGGGGGAAACTATGGCTACACCTTC
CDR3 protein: CASSQDGGNYGYTF

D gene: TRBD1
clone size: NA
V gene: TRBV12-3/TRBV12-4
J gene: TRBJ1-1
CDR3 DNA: TGTGCCAGCAGACGGGACAGTGAAGCTTTCTTT
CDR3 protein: CASRRDSEAFF

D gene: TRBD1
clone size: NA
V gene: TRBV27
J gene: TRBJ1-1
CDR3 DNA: TGTGCCAGCAGTTGGGACAGGGGGAACACTGAAGCTTTCTTT
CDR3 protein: CASSWDRGNTEAFF

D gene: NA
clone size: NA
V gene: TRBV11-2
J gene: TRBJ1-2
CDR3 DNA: TGTGCCAGCAGCCCACCAACAGGGAGGGGTGCCTATGGCTACACCTTC
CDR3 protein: CASSPPTGRGAYGYTF

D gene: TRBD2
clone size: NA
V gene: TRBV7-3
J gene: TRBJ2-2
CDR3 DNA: TGTGCCAGCAGCTCCCCCGCTAGCGGGGGGGCCGGGGAGCTGTTTTTT
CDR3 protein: CASSSPASGGAGELFF

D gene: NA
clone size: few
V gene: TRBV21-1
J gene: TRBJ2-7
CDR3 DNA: TGTGCCAGGGCGGGTCCCCCTAACCACTACGAGCAGTACTTC
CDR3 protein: CARAGPPNHYEQYF

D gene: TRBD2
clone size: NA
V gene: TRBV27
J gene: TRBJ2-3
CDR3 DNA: TGTGCCAGCAGTTTGGGGACTAGCGGCACAGATACGCAGTATTTT
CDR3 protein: CASSLGTSGTDTQYF

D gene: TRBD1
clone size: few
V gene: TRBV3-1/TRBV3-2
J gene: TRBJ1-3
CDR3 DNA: TGTGCCAGCAGCCAAGCCGGGACAGGGGGAAACACCATATATTTT
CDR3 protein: CASSQAGTGGNTIYF

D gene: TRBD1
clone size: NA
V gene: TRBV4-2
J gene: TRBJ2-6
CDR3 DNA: TGTGCCAGCAGCCAGACCGGGACAGGGGCCGGGGCCAACGTCCTGACTTTC
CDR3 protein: CASSQTGTGAGANVLTF

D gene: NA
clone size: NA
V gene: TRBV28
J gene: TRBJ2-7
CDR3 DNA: TGTGCCAGCAGAACCACCGGGACTTGGCCCTACGAGCAGTACTTC
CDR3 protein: CASRTTGTWPYEQYF

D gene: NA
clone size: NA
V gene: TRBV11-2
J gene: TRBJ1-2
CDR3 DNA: TGTGCCAGCAGCTTAGAGGGGGGTGGTGGCTACACCTTC
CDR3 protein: CASSLEGGGGYTF

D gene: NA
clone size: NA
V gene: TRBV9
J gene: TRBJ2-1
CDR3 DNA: TGTGCCAGCAGCGTAAGGGCGGGACGCAATGAGCAGTTCTTC
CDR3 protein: CASSVRAGRNEQFF

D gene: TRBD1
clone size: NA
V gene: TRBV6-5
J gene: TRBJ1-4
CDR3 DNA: TGTGCCAGCAGTTACACCTGGACAGGGGAAAAACTGTTTTTT
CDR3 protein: CASSYTWTGEKLFF

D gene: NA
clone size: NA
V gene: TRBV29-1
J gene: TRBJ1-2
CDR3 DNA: TGCAGCGGGGGGGACGGAGGCGGCTACACCTTC
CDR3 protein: CSGGDGGGYTF

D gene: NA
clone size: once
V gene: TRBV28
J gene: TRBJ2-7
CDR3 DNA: TGTGCCAGCAGTTTCGATCTCGCGGGTTTGGCGTACGAGCAGTACTTC
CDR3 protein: CASSFDLAGLAYEQYF

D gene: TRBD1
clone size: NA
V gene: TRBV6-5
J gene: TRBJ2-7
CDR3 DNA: TGTGCCAGCAGCAGGGACAGGGGCTACGAGCAGTACTTC
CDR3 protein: CASSRDRGYEQYF

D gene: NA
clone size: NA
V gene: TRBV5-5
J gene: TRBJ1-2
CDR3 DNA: TGTGCCAGCAGCTTGGCCTACAGCACAAGTCCCTATGGCTACACCTTC
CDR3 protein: CASSLAYSTSPYGYTF

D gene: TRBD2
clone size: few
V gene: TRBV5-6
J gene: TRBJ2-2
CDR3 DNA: TGTGCCAGCAGCGAGGGACTAGCGGGAGTAAGGTCCGGGGAGCTGTTTTTT
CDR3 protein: CASSEGLAGVRSGELFF

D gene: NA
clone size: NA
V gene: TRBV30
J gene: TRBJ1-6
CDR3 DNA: TGTGCCTGGAGCGCCCTGACAGTTAATTCACCCCTCCACTTT
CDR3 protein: CAWSALTVNSPLHF

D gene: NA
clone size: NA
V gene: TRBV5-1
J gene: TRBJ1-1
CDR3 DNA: TGCGCCAGCAGCTGGACAAGGATGAACACTGAAGCTTTCTTT
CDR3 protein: CASSWTRMNTEAFF

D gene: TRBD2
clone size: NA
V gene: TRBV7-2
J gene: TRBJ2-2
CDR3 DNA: TGTGCCAGCAGCTTAAAGACCCCGGGACTAGCACCACTCACCGGGGAGCTGTTTTTT
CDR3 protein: CASSLKTPGLAPLTGELFF

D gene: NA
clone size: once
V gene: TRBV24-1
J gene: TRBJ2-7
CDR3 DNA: TGTGCCACCAGGGGGTCAGGGGCGTCGCGCGAGCAGTACTTC
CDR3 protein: CATRGSGASREQYF

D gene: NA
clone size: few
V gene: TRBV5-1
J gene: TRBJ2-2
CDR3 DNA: TGCGCCAGCAGCTTCAGGACAGCCAACACCGGGGAGCTGTTTTTT
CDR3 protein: CASSFRTANTGELFF

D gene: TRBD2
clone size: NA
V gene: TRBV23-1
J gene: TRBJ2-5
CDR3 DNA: TGCGCCAGCAGTCAAGCGGCAGCGGGGGGCCAAGAGACCCAGTACTTC
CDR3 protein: CASSQAAAGGQETQYF

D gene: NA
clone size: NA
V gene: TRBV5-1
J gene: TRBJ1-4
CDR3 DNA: TGCGCCAGCAGCTTGGGGGGGCGAGAAAAACTGTTTTTT
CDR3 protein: CASSLGGREKLFF

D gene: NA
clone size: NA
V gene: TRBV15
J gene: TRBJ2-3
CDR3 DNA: TGTGCCACCAGCAGGGGGGCATCAGATACGCAGTATTTT
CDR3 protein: CATSRGASDTQYF

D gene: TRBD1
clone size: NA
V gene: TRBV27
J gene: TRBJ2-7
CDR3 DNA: TGTGCCAGCAGTTTGATTGGGACAGGGTCCTACGAGCAGTACTTC
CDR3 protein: CASSLIGTGSYEQYF

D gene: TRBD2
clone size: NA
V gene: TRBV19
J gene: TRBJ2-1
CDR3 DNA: TGTGCCAGTGCCCCCGGGACTAGCGAACACAATGAGCAGTTCTTC
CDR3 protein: CASAPGTSEHNEQFF

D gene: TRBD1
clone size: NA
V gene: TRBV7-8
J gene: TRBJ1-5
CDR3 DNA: TGTGCCAGCGGCCACGGGACAGAGCTTTATAGCAATCAGCCCCAGCATTTT
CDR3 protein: CASGHGTELYSNQPQHF

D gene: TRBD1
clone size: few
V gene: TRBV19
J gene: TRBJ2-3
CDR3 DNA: TGTGCCAGTAGTATAGGACAGGGGGCTGCAGATACGCAGTATTTT
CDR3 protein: CASSIGQGAADTQYF

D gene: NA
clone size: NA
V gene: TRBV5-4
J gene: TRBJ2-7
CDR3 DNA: TGTGCCAGCAGCTTGCAGGCTCCCCCCTACGAGCAGTACTTC
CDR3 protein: CASSLQAPPYEQYF

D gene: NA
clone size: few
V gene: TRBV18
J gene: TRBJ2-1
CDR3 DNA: TGTGCCAGCTCACGCGGGACGGAGAATGAGCAGTTCTTC
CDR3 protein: CASSRGTENEQFF

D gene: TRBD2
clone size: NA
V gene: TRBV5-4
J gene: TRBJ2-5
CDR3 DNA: TGTGCCAGCAGCTTGACGGGGGGGGAGACCCAGTACTTC
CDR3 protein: CASSLTGGETQYF

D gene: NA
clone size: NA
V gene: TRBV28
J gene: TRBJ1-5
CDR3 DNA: TGTGCCAGCAGTTACAGGGTATCGGGTCAGCCCCAGCATTTT
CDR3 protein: CASSYRVSGQPQHF

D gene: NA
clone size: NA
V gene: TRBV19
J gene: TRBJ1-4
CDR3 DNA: TGTGCCAGTAGCGCGATTACAGGTGCCCCTTCTAATGAAAAACTGTTTTTT
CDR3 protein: CASSAITGAPSNEKLFF

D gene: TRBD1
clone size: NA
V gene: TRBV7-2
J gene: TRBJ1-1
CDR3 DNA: TGTGCCAGCAGCCCCGGGACAGGGGGACGGACTGAAGCTTTCTTT
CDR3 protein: CASSPGTGGRTEAFF

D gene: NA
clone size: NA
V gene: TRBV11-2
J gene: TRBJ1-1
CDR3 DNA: TGTGCCAGCAGCTTACTCAGGGCGAAGAACACTGAAGCTTTCTTT
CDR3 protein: CASSLLRAKNTEAFF

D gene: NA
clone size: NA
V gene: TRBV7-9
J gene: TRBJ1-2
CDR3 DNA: TGTGCCAGCAGCTCACAAGACTATGGCTACACCTTC
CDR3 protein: CASSSQDYGYTF

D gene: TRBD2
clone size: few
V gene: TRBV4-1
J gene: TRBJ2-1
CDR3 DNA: TGCGCCAGCAGCCAAGACGGGAGGTACTACAATGAGCAGTTCTTC
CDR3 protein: CASSQDGRYYNEQFF

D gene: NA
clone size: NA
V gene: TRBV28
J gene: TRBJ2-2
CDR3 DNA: TGTGCCAGCAGTGCACTCCTCGGGGCGAACACCGGGGAGCTGTTTTTT
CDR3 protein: CASSALLGANTGELFF